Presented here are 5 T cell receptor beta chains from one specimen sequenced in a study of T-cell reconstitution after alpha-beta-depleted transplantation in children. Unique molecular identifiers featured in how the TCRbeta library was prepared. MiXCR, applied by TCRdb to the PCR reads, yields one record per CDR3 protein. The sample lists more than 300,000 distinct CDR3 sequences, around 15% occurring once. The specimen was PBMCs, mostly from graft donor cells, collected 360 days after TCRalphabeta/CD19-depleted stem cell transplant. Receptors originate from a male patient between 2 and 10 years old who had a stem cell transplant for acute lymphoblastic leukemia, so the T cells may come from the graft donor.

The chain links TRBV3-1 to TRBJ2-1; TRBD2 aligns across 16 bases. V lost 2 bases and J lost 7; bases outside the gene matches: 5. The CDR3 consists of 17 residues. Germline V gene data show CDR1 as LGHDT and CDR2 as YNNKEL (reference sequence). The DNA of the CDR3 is TGTGCCAGCAGCCAACACCGGGGACTAGCGGGAGGGAATGAGCAGTTCTTC. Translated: CASSQHRGLAGGNEQFF.

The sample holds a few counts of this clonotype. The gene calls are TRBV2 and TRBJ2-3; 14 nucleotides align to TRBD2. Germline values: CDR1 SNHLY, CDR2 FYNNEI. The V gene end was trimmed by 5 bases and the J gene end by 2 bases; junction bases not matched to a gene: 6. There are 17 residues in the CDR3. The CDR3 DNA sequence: TGTGCCAGCAGTTCCCGACTAGCGGGAGGGTACACAGATACGCAGTATTTT. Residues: CASSSRLAGGYTDTQYF.

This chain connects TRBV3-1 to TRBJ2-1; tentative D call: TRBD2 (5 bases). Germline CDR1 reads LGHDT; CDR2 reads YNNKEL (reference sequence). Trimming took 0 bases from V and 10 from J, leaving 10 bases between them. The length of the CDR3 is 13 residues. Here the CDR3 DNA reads TGTGCCAGCAGCCAAGATTGGACGGGGGAGCAGTTCTTC. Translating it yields CASSQDWTGEQFF.

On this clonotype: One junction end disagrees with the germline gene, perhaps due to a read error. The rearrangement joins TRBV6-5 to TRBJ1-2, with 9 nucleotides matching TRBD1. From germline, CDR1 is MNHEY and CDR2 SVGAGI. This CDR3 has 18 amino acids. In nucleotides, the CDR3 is TGTGCCAGCAGTTACTCGATCCCGGGACAGGGAGGGAACTCTGGCTACACCTTC. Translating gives CASSYSIPGQGGNSGYTF.

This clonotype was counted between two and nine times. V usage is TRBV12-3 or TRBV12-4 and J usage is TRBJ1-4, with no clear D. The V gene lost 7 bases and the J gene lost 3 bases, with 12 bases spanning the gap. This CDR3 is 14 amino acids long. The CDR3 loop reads CASTPGLANEKLFF. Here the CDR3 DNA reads TGTGCCAGCACCCCGGGCTTAGCTAATGAAAAACTGTTTTTT.